These 14 T cell receptor beta chains came from one sample sequenced in a study of T-cell memory formation after mild COVID-19 (dated by TCRdb to the early 2020s). Receptor libraries were prepared by 5' RACE. Sequencer: Illumina NovaSeq 6000. TCRdb redid the processing of the public reads, applying fastp at Q25 and MiXCR, and retained in-frame beta chains. Rows are combined by CDR3 protein, so each entry shows the most common genes and DNA. Recorded for this sample are 150,000 to 200,000 distinct CDR3 sequences; around a tenth of them occurred a single time. The ten largest clones add up to approximately 3.8% of the sample. Sequencing input: PBMCs or a T cell subset sorted from them (not recorded which). The receptors here all came from a young man who had mild COVID-19 (a few samples of this study predate the infection). The sample titles of this study are shuffled in the database, so cell type and time point are left out; the donor was told from shared clones.

This clonotype was seen more than once but under ten times. The V and J genes are TRBV4-2 and TRBJ1-3, with D unclear. Germline CDR1 LGHNA, CDR2 YNFKEQ. The CDR3 is 14 amino acids. The V and J ends lost 0 bases and 1 base respectively, with 4 bases between them. CDR3 residues: CASSQEASGNTIYF. The CDR3 bases are TGTGCCAGCAGCCAAGAAGCTTCTGGAAACACCATATATTTT.

This clonotype was seen only a few times. The chain combines TRBV5-1 with TRBJ2-5, with TRBD1 matching over 7 bases. This CDR3 has 14 residues. CDR1 is SGHRS, CDR2 YFSETQ, per germline. Trimming cost V 4 bases and J 5 bases; bases outside gene matches: 8. CDR3 coding DNA: TGCGCCAGCAGCGTTAACAGGGGCGGGGAGACCCAGTACTTC. Its translation is CASSVNRGGETQYF. The full variable domain, its missing parts supplied by reference TRBV5-1 and TRBJ2-5, is KAGVTQTPRYLIKTRGQQVTLSCSPISGHRSVSWYQQTPGQGLQFLFEYFSETQRNKGNFPGRFSGRQFSNSRSEMNVSTLELGDSALYLCASSVNRGGETQYFGPGTRLLVL.

In its sample, this clonotype was seen many times. The J gene is TRBJ2-3, the V gene TRBV7-2; D possibly corresponds to TRBD2 (5 bases). Germline lookup yields CDR1 SGHTA and CDR2 FQGNSA. This CDR3 region has 13 residues. Trimming cost V 6 bases and J 1 base, with 8 bases left between them. The CDR3 is CASSSGGTDTQYF. In DNA form, the CDR3 reads TGTGCCAGCAGTTCCGGGGGCACAGATACGCAGTATTTT.

This clonotype has at least ten counts. The J gene is TRBJ2-3, the V gene TRBV6-5; D is unresolved. Trimming took 6 bases from V and 1 from J, leaving 14 bases between them. This CDR3 comprises 15 residues. Germline CDR1 MNHEY, CDR2 SVGAGI. The CDR3 nucleotides are TGTGCCAGCAGACCCCGACTGGGCGGCACAGATACGCAGTATTTT. Translating gives CASRPRLGGTDTQYF.

The rearrangement uses TRBV6-5 and TRBJ1-2; D is possibly TRBD1 (5 bases). Germline CDR1 and CDR2: MNHEY and SVGAGI. V dropped 9 bases and J dropped 0 bases, with 11 bases sitting between them. CDR3 length equals 13 residues. CDR3 amino acids: CASRRDPNYGYTF. The DNA of the CDR3 is TGTGCCAGTCGAAGGGACCCTAACTATGGCTACACCTTC.

The chain joins TRBV9 to TRBJ1-2; possibly TRBD1 for D (5 bases). This CDR3 comprises 14 residues. V dropped 3 bases and J dropped 2 bases, with 11 bases sitting between them. Germline V gives CDR1 SGDLS, CDR2 YYNGEE. The CDR3 DNA sequence: TGTGCCAGCAGCGCGGCGGGACGGAACTATGGCTACACCTTC. Its protein product is CASSAAGRNYGYTF. The full variable domain, completed using reference TRBV9 and TRBJ1-2, is DSGVTQTPKHLITATGQRVTLRCSPRSGDLSVYWYQQSLDQGLQFLIQYYNGEERAKGNILERFSAQQFPDLHSELNLSSLELGDSALYFCASSAAGRNYGYTFGSGTRLTVV.

This clonotype appeared a few times. The chain uses TRBV7-2 and TRBJ2-6; possibly TRBD1 for D (5 bases). Trimming shortened V by 5 bases and J by 3 bases, and 8 bases separated the two germline ends. CDR1 and CDR2 from the germline V gene are SGHTA and FQGNSA. CDR3 length equals 14 residues. CDR3 sequence: CASSPQGGANVLTF. The CDR3 region has the DNA TGTGCCAGCAGCCCGCAGGGTGGGGCCAACGTCCTGACTTTC.

This clonotype was seen only a few times. This chain joins TRBV18 and TRBJ2-7; TRBD2 agrees at 8 bases. The germline gives CDR1 KGHSH, CDR2 LQKENI. The CDR3 spans 14 residues. Losses at the gene ends were 0 bases for V and 5 bases for J; bases not matched to a gene: 3. The CDR3, as DNA: TGTGCCAGCTCACCACCGGGCGGGGGGCACGAGCAGTACTTC. It yields the protein CASSPPGGGHEQYF.

The chain employs TRBV5-1 and TRBJ1-4; D remains unclear. Looked up from germline, CDR1 is SGHRS and CDR2 is YFSETQ. This CDR3 has 12 residues. V was clipped by 3 bases and J by 5 bases, with 5 bases between them. CDR3 in DNA: TGCGCCAGCAGCTCCAACAATGAAAAACTGTTTTTT. It specifies CASSSNNEKLFF.

This clonotype was seen only a few times. The V gene is TRBV12-3 or TRBV12-4, the J gene TRBJ1-1; no clear D gene. The CDR3 extends over 15 amino acids. Trimming took off 8 bases at V and 1 base at J, with 17 bases between the two ends. The CDR3 protein is CASGPQFPWNTEAFF. CDR3 DNA sequence: TGTGCCAGCGGCCCTCAGTTTCCCTGGAACACTGAAGCTTTCTTT.

This chain links TRBV29-1 with TRBJ1-2; TRBD1 aligns across 10 bases. The germline gives CDR1 SQVTM, CDR2 ANQGSEA. V trimming: 6 bases; J trimming: 2 bases; junction bases outside the gene matches: 9. The length of the CDR3 is 15 residues. CDR3 in DNA: TGCAGCGTGCAAGACAGGGGGCTAAAAAACTATGGCTACACCTTC. Residues: CSVQDRGLKNYGYTF.

This chain uses TRBV6-5 with TRBJ1-6; TRBD1 matches 7 bases. CDR1 MNHEY and CDR2 SVGAGI come from the germline V gene. V dropped 4 bases and J dropped 5; count of bases not matched to a gene: 5. The CDR3 totals 15 residues. CDR3 residues: CASSFQGQNNSPLHF. CDR3 nucleotides: TGTGCCAGCAGTTTCCAGGGACAGAATAATTCACCCCTCCACTTT.

This clonotype showed up many times. The chain links TRBV4-1 to TRBJ2-7; possibly TRBD2 for D (5 bases). The length of the CDR3 is 14 residues. V was trimmed by 5 bases and J by 0 bases, leaving 11 bases between them. Germline V gene data show CDR1 as MGHRA and CDR2 as YSYEKL. CDR3 nucleotide sequence: TGCGCCAGCAGCGACTGGAGGAGCTCCTACGAGCAGTACTTC. Translation: CASSDWRSSYEQYF.

Comment on this clonotype: A much larger clone is a single base away; this may be a read error. The chain combines TRBV6-6 with TRBJ1-2; D ambiguous. Germline V gene sequence: CDR1 MNHNY, CDR2 SVGAGI (reference sequence). CDR3 length: 11 amino acids. The CDR3 bases are TGTACCAGCAGTTACTCCTGGGGCTACACCTTC. Its translation: CTSSYSWGYTF.